A single sample gave rise to the 21 T cell receptor beta chains below, sequenced in a study of blood T cells in healthy people across ages. For the second PCR, which ran for 7 to 11 cycles, a sample-barcoded 5' primer and a J-beta primer mix were used. TCRdb called the 5' RACE reads again in MiXCR, with one record for every CDR3 protein. Here the sample spans roughly 500,000 distinct CDR3 sequences, approximately 27% being singletons. The specimen was blood. These receptors all stem from a woman aged 65 to 85 in good health.

The V call is TRBV7-2, the J call TRBJ1-5; D gene unclear. Germline CDR1 SGHTA, CDR2 FQGNSA. The CDR3 length is 15 residues. Between the trimmed V and J ends, which lost 3 bases and 1 base, there was a span of 10 bases. The DNA for the CDR3 is TGTGCCAGCAGCTTCGCCGGTTTAAGCAATCAGCCCCAGCATTTT. Protein sequence: CASSFAGLSNQPQHF.

V usage is TRBV7-2 and J usage is TRBJ1-1; D might be TRBD1 (5 bases). The CDR3 is 15 residues long. Per germline, CDR1 SGHTA and CDR2 FQGNSA. V lost 5 bases, J lost 1 base, and 14 bases lay in between. This CDR3 is CASSPARGANTEAFF. Written as DNA, the CDR3 is TGTGCCAGCAGCCCAGCGAGGGGCGCGAACACTGAAGCTTTCTTT.

V gene TRBV20-1 combines with J gene TRBJ2-1, with TRBD1 matching over 10 bases. The J call may be mistaken, given a closer DNA end match to TRBJ2-7. The germline gives CDR1 DFQATT, CDR2 SNEGSKA (reference sequence). The CDR3 has 15 amino acids. The chain's CDR3 is CSARWDRGLSYEQYF. DNA of the CDR3: TGCAGTGCTAGATGGGACAGGGGACTCTCCTACGAGCAGTACTTC.

The CDR3 DNA reads TGCGCCAGCAGCTTGTTTACAGGGGGCTCGAACATTCAGTACTTC. This encodes CASSLFTGGSNIQYF. J is TRBJ2-4 and V is TRBV5-1, with TRBD1 identical over 9 bases. The CDR3 is 15 amino acids. Germline assignment: CDR1 SGHRS and CDR2 YFSETQ. J lost 7 bases, V lost 1 base, and 6 bases had no gene match.

The chain recombines TRBV7-2 with TRBJ1-4, with 9 nucleotides matching TRBD1. Germline CDR1 reads SGHTA; CDR2 reads FQGNSA. The CDR3 covers 14 residues. The J segment lost 6 bases and the V segment lost 5 bases, leaving 4 bases of the junction unmatched. CDR3 sequence reads: CASSEQGADEKLFF. CDR3 nucleotides: TGTGCCAGCAGCGAACAGGGGGCGGATGAAAAACTGTTTTTT.

This clonotype was counted only a few times. The chain joins TRBV20-1 to TRBJ1-2, with D perhaps TRBD1 (5 bases). Germline V lookup: CDR1 DFQATT, CDR2 SNEGSKA (reference sequence). The CDR3 sequence is 15 residues long. V was clipped by 4 bases and J by 6 bases, with 21 bases between them. CDR3 region: CSAKKRAGWSDGYTF. CDR3 DNA sequence: TGCAGTGCTAAAAAAAGGGCAGGGTGGAGTGATGGCTACACCTTC.

V gene TRBV12-3 or TRBV12-4 combines with J gene TRBJ2-2, with TRBD1 matching over 7 bases. This CDR3 region has 14 residues. The junction had 6 bases not matched to a gene; V was cut back by 5 bases and J by 6 bases. Here the CDR3 DNA reads TGTGCCAGCAGTGCCCGACAGGGATCCGGGGAGCTGTTTTTT. Protein: CASSARQGSGELFF.

This clonotype was recorded at least ten times. The chain links TRBV5-6 to TRBJ1-4; D uncertain. The CDR3 contains 11 residues. Looked up from germline, CDR1 is SGHDT and CDR2 is YYEEEE. V was pared by 7 bases and J by 8 bases, with 9 bases between. CDR3 DNA sequence: TGTGCCAGCGGACGTGGGGAAAAACTGTTTTTT. It yields the protein CASGRGEKLFF.

This clonotype came up a few times. DNA of the CDR3: TGCAGTGGGGAAGGGGGGGTCCAAGAGACCCAGTACTTC. Translation gives CSGEGGVQETQYF. This chain links TRBV20-1 with TRBJ2-5; perhaps TRBD2 as D (7 bases). This CDR3 region has 13 residues. The V gene lost 7 bases and the J gene lost 1 base, with 13 bases spanning the gap. Germline V gene sequence: CDR1 DFQATT, CDR2 SNEGSKA (reference sequence).

The CDR3 region is CASSLGGLLYGYTF. DNA of the CDR3: TGTGCCAGCAGCCTGGGGGGACTCCTATATGGCTACACCTTC. The chain recombines TRBV25-1 with TRBJ1-2; tentative D call: TRBD1 (5 bases). CDR1 and CDR2 (germline): MGHDK, SYGVNS. V was pared by 6 bases and J by 5 bases, with 16 bases between. The CDR3 is 14 residues long.

The gene calls are TRBV29-1 and TRBJ2-5; D may be TRBD1 (6 bases). The CDR3 runs to 13 residues. Trimming took 7 bases from V and 3 from J, leaving 15 bases between them. Germline-derived CDR1 and CDR2 are SQVTM and ANQGSEA. CDR3 sequence (DNA): TGCAGCGCATCGAGTAGGGGGAAAGAGACCCAGTACTTC. Its protein is CSASSRGKETQYF.

This clonotype was recorded a few times. The chain recombines TRBV11-2 with TRBJ2-5; D is ambiguous. This CDR3 region has 13 residues. Between the trimmed V and J ends, which lost 5 bases and 3 bases, there was a span of 10 bases. From germline, CDR1 is SGHAT and CDR2 FQNNGV. CDR3 nucleotide sequence: TGTGCCAGCAGCATCTCACGGGAAGAGACCCAGTACTTC. This gives the protein CASSISREETQYF.

This clonotype has just a few counts. The CDR3 loop reads CASSPQWSYTEAFF. DNA of the CDR3: TGTGCCAGCTCACCACAGTGGTCCTACACTGAAGCTTTCTTT. The chain employs TRBV18 and TRBJ1-1; D is ambiguous. V was cut by 1 base and J by 3 bases, with 9 bases left in between. The CDR3 totals 14 residues. Germline lookup yields CDR1 KGHSH and CDR2 LQKENI.

This clonotype was counted only a few times. The rearrangement links TRBV6-2 or TRBV6-3 to TRBJ2-5; no clear D gene. The CDR3 is made up of 11 amino acids. Germline V gene lookup returns CDR1 MNHEY and CDR2 SVGEGT. V was shortened by 2 bases and J by 5 bases, with 3 bases between the two germline ends. The CDR3 protein is CASSYMETQYF. Here the CDR3 DNA reads TGTGCCAGCAGTTACATGGAGACCCAGTACTTC.

This rearrangement joins TRBV7-8 to TRBJ2-1; 7 nucleotides line up with TRBD2. Germline V gene data show CDR1 as SGHVS and CDR2 as FQNEAQ. The CDR3 has 14 amino acids. V shed 7 bases and J 12 bases; nucleotides not matched to a gene: 15. The CDR3 DNA is TGTGCCAGCAACATTTACGGGACTAACAGACGGCAGTTCTTC. Translating it yields CASNIYGTNRRQFF.

The chain joins TRBV7-8 to TRBJ1-4; 10 bases align to TRBD1. Germline loops: CDR1 SGHVS, CDR2 FQNEAQ. V was pared by 2 bases and J by 6 bases, with 12 bases of the junction left unmatched. The CDR3 totals 18 residues. In DNA form, the CDR3 reads TGTGCCAGCAGCTTAAAAGAGGGGACAGGGGCGGCGGATGAAAAACTGTTTTTT. Amino acids: CASSLKEGTGAADEKLFF.

This chain connects TRBV27 to TRBJ1-6; D uncertain. Trimming removed 6 bases from V and 3 bases from J, with 12 bases in between. CDR1 MNHEY and CDR2 SMNVEV come from the germline V gene (reference sequence). The CDR3 is 15 residues long. The DNA of the CDR3 is TGTGCCAGCAGGGAGACTGTAGTCTATAATTCACCCCTCCACTTT. Translating gives CASRETVVYNSPLHF.

In this sample, this clonotype turned up a few times. Its ends do not fully match the called genes, so a read error is possible. The chain couples TRBV12-3 or TRBV12-4 to TRBJ2-5, with TRBD2 matching over 10 bases. This CDR3 has 13 amino acids. For the CDR3, the DNA is TGTGCCAGCAGTTTGGGAGGGACTAGCGCGACGTTCTTC. This gives the protein CASSLGGTSATFF.

This clonotype has more than one count but fewer than ten. The CDR3 DNA sequence: TGTGCCAGCACCATAGGCCGGGGGGAGCAGTTCTTC. Translating gives CASTIGRGEQFF. V is TRBV6-5 and J is TRBJ2-1, with D tentatively TRBD2 (6 bases). CDR3 length equals 12 residues. CDR1 and CDR2 (germline): MNHEY, SVGAGI. Trimming pared 7 bases from V and 10 bases from J, leaving 14 bases between.

In this sample, this clonotype turned up a few times. The V gene is TRBV19, the J gene TRBJ2-2; D is ambiguous. Per germline, CDR1 LNHDA and CDR2 SQIVND (reference sequence). Trimming shortened V by 1 base and J by 1 base, and 7 bases separated the two germline ends. The CDR3 extends over 15 amino acids. The CDR3 nucleotides read TGTGCCAGTAGTATAGGTACGGTGAACACCGGGGAGCTGTTTTTT. This translates into CASSIGTVNTGELFF.

This clonotype appeared a few times. V is TRBV19 and J is TRBJ1-3, with D perhaps matching TRBD1 (6 bases). Germline CDR1 is LNHDA and CDR2 is SQIVND (reference sequence). V shed 8 bases and J shed 5 bases, with 19 bases lying between them. There are 15 residues in the CDR3. As DNA, the CDR3 is TGTGCCAGTCGTCCGGGGCAGGGGAAAAGAAACACCATATATTTT. It is translated as CASRPGQGKRNTIYF.